The 28 T cell receptor beta chains in this list originate from one sample, sequenced in a study of beta chain features in type 1 diabetes. Reverse transcribing all isolated RNA meant expressed TCRB transcripts were sequenced. Profiled with immunoSEQ multiplex PCR; TCRdb holds only in-frame clones, not every one. The sample contains about 150,000 clones, approximately 7.8% of which appear only once. These receptors lack a known antigen. General observations from the study: Shortening of TCRB CDR3s, moderate but significant, appeared in all four CD4+ subsets of Type 1 diabetes patients.

Sample: central memory CD4+ T cells from blood. These receptors originate from a woman between 40 and 50 years old with type 1 diabetes.

This clone was found a few times. The chain combines TRBV7-7 with TRBJ1-1; weak D call: TRBD1 (5 bases). The CDR3 runs 13 residues. Trimming stripped 2 bases from V and 1 base from J, with 5 bases between. Germline CDR1 reads SSHAT; CDR2 reads FNYEAQ (reference sequence). Written as DNA, the CDR3 is TGTGCCAGCAGCTTACAGGGGAACACTGAAGCTTTCTTT. Protein: CASSLQGNTEAFF.

This clone was counted only a few times. The genes are TRBV5-4 and TRBJ1-1, with D possibly TRBD1 on 6 matching bases. With 4 bases removed from V and 3 bases from J, the gap between germline ends came to 16 bases. Germline CDR1 is SGHNT and CDR2 is YYREEE (reference sequence). This CDR3 contains 15 residues. Here the CDR3 reads CASSGIQGVDTEAFF. CDR3 sequence (DNA): TGTGCCAGCAGCGGGATACAGGGTGTCGACACTGAAGCTTTCTTT.

This clone was seen a handful of times. This sequence joins TRBV5-1 and TRBJ1-1; TRBD1 matches 10 bases. Per the germline V gene, CDR1 is SGHRS and CDR2 is YFSETQ. The CDR3 spans 16 residues. V lost 4 bases, J lost 4 bases, and 10 bases stayed unmatched. Written as DNA, the CDR3 is TGCGCCAGCAGCCCGGTCCCACGGACAGGGGGCACTGAAGCTTTCTTT. It yields the protein CASSPVPRTGGTEAFF.

In its sample, this clone was seen a few times. J is TRBJ1-1 and V is TRBV4-2; D is perhaps TRBD1 (6 bases). This CDR3 spans 14 amino acids. CDR1 LGHNA and CDR2 YNFKEQ come from the germline V gene. V dropped 4 bases and J dropped 4 bases, with 13 bases sitting between them. CDR3 nucleotide sequence: TGTGCCAGCAGCCGCTCAGGGGTGGGCACTGAAGCTTTCTTT. Residues: CASSRSGVGTEAFF.

J is TRBJ1-1 and V is TRBV7-3; 8 bases agree with TRBD1. Germline CDR1 is SGHTA and CDR2 is FQGTGA. The CDR3 length is 16 residues. Germline trimming cut 4 bases from V and 1 base from J; bases unmatched to any gene: 8. This CDR3 reads CASSSYPTGGNTEAFF. The CDR3 DNA sequence: TGTGCCAGCAGCTCCTATCCTACAGGGGGGAACACTGAAGCTTTCTTT.

The V gene is TRBV29-1, the J gene TRBJ1-3; no clear D gene. Germline V gives CDR1 SQVTM, CDR2 ANQGSEA. The CDR3 length is 18 residues. V gave up 6 bases and J gave up 0 bases, with 24 bases separating them. In nucleotides, the CDR3 is TGCAGCGTCACTACCCCCAACCGCCGGGGAGGCTCTGGAAACACCATATATTTT. It yields the protein CSVTTPNRRGGSGNTIYF.

This clone was counted a few times. V and J are TRBV2 and TRBJ1-5; no clear D. V lost 9 bases and J lost 3, with 9 bases in between. CDR1 and CDR2 (germline): SNHLY, FYNNEI. This CDR3 has 12 residues. Here the CDR3 reads CASRSDNQPQHF. The DNA for the CDR3 is TGTGCCAGTAGGAGCGACAATCAGCCCCAGCATTTT.

This chain joins TRBV4-3 and TRBJ2-7, with D maybe TRBD1 (6 bases). V was cut by 2 bases and J by 9 bases, with 20 bases left in between. CDR1 is LGHNA, CDR2 YSLEER, per germline. The CDR3 is 15 amino acids. This chain's CDR3 is CASSQYRDEGVRQYF. The DNA of the CDR3 is TGCGCCAGCAGCCAATACAGGGATGAGGGGGTGAGGCAGTACTTC.

This clone was detected a few times. The CDR3 bases are TGTGCCAGCAGCTTACTAGGGGGCTATGAGCAGTTCTTC. Amino acids: CASSLLGGYEQFF. The chain uses TRBV7-9 and TRBJ2-1, with TRBD1 identical over 7 bases. The CDR3 runs 13 residues. V gave up 2 bases and J gave up 8 bases; unmatched junction bases: 3. CDR1 and CDR2 (germline): SEHNR, FQNEAQ (reference sequence).

The chain joins TRBV7-8 to TRBJ2-6; a possible D gene is TRBD1 (5 bases). The CDR3 length is 17 residues. Germline assignment: CDR1 SGHVS and CDR2 FQNEAQ. V was clipped by 4 bases and J by 0 bases, with 13 bases between them. The CDR3 loop reads CASSSYYRNSGANVLTF. As DNA, the CDR3 is TGTGCCAGCAGCTCCTACTACAGGAACTCTGGGGCCAACGTCCTGACTTTC.

This clone was detected only a few times. The chain is built from TRBV9 and TRBJ2-7; tentative D call: TRBD2 (5 bases). Trimming removed 1 base from V and 6 bases from J, with 17 bases in between. Germline CDR1 and CDR2: SGDLS and YYNGEE. The CDR3 contains 15 residues. CDR3 in amino acids: CASSVNVLAGTEQYF. CDR3 bases: TGTGCCAGCAGCGTAAACGTTCTGGCGGGCACCGAGCAGTACTTC.

The rearrangement links TRBV5-6 to TRBJ2-7; no firm D call. CDR1 is SGHDT and CDR2 is YYEEEE in the germline V gene. The CDR3 has 12 residues. Trimming pared 2 bases from V and 2 bases from J, leaving 5 bases between. The CDR3 sequence is CASSLQTYEQYF. For the CDR3, the DNA is TGTGCCAGCAGCTTACAGACCTACGAGCAGTACTTC.

The chain couples TRBV5-4 to TRBJ2-7; 7 positions agree with TRBD2. Germline V gene lookup returns CDR1 SGHNT and CDR2 YYREEE (reference sequence). This CDR3 region has 17 residues. V lost 4 bases, J lost 4 bases, and 17 bases stayed unmatched. The CDR3 region has the DNA TGTGCCAGCAGCCACGCCCAGGGAGCGGGACCCTTGTACGAGCAGTACTTC. It yields the protein CASSHAQGAGPLYEQYF. The whole variable domain, filled in from reference TRBV5-4 and TRBJ2-7, reads ETGVTQSPTHLIKTRGQQVTLRCSSQSGHNTVSWYQQALGQGPQFIFQYYREEENGRGNFPPRFSGLQFPNYSSELNVNALELDDSALYLCASSHAQGAGPLYEQYFGPGTRLTVT.

This clone has just a few counts. This chain uses TRBV9 with TRBJ1-2; 8 bases are shared with TRBD1. Looked up from germline, CDR1 is SGDLS and CDR2 is YYNGEE. The V segment lost 0 bases and the J segment 2 bases; nucleotides outside the gene matches: 9. There are 17 residues in the CDR3. The CDR3 DNA reads TGTGCCAGCAGCGTAGCGCCGTTCACAGGGGGAAACTATGGCTACACCTTC. Protein product: CASSVAPFTGGNYGYTF.

This clone was seen only a few times. This chain links TRBV5-1 with TRBJ2-1; the D gene is possibly TRBD1 (5 bases). With 0 bases removed from V and 0 bases from J, the gap between germline ends came to 7 bases. The CDR3 is 15 residues long. Germline lookup yields CDR1 SGHRS and CDR2 YFSETQ. The DNA for the CDR3 is TGCGCCAGCAGCTTGGCAGACAGCTCCTACAATGAGCAGTTCTTC. Protein sequence: CASSLADSSYNEQFF.

The chain carries TRBV5-1 and TRBJ2-5, with D possibly matching TRBD2 (6 bases). The CDR3 is 15 residues long. Trimming stripped 4 bases from V and 0 bases from J, with 13 bases between. Germline V gene lookup returns CDR1 SGHRS and CDR2 YFSETQ. The CDR3 loop reads CASSTGRGDQETQYF. The DNA for the CDR3 is TGCGCCAGCAGCACGGGGCGGGGAGACCAAGAGACCCAGTACTTC.

This clone appeared many times. The chain carries TRBV29-1 and TRBJ1-1; 9 positions agree with TRBD1. Trimming removed 4 bases from V and 3 bases from J; junction bases left unmatched: 3. There are 13 residues in the CDR3. CDR1 SQVTM and CDR2 ANQGSEA come from the germline V gene. The CDR3 DNA reads TGCAGCGTTGGATGGACAGGGGACACTGAAGCTTTCTTT. Protein: CSVGWTGDTEAFF.

This clone was counted only a few times. The chain is built from TRBV25-1 and TRBJ2-1; 10 bases map to TRBD1. The V gene's germline CDR1 is MGHDK and CDR2 SYGVNS. This CDR3 is 16 amino acids long. V dropped 2 bases and J dropped 1; count of bases not matched to a gene: 2. CDR3 coding DNA: TGTGCCAGCAGTGAAGGACAGGGGGTTTCCTACAATGAGCAGTTCTTC. As protein: CASSEGQGVSYNEQFF.

This clone was recorded a few times. This rearrangement joins TRBV11-2 to TRBJ2-1; TRBD2 agrees at 16 bases. With 5 bases clipped from V and 1 base from J, the junction kept 5 bases outside the gene matches. Germline loops: CDR1 SGHAT, CDR2 FQNNGV. This CDR3 comprises 18 residues. This CDR3 is CASSAGLAGGLSYNEQFF. The CDR3 nucleotides are TGTGCCAGCAGCGCGGGACTAGCGGGAGGGCTTTCCTACAATGAGCAGTTCTTC.

The gene calls are TRBV11-2 and TRBJ2-7; 13 bases are a match to TRBD2. Trimming removed 5 bases from V and 9 bases from J; junction bases left unmatched: 7. The CDR3 consists of 14 residues. Germline V gene sequence: CDR1 SGHAT, CDR2 FQNNGV. The CDR3 protein is CASSDRTSGGSQYF. As DNA, the CDR3 is TGTGCCAGCAGCGACCGGACTAGCGGGGGATCGCAGTACTTC.

The chain combines TRBV11-1 with TRBJ1-1, with D tentatively TRBD1 (6 bases). The V gene's germline CDR1 is SGHAT and CDR2 FQDESV (reference sequence). V shed 8 bases and J shed 4 bases, with 14 bases lying between them. The CDR3 sequence is 13 residues long. CDR3 region: CASLQDRGTEAFF. In DNA form, the CDR3 reads TGTGCCAGCCTGCAGGACAGAGGCACTGAAGCTTTCTTT.

V gene TRBV28 combines with J gene TRBJ2-5; 10 positions match TRBD2. Trimming removed 4 bases from V and 4 bases from J; junction bases left unmatched: 6. The germline V gene has CDR1 MDHEN and CDR2 SYDVKM. The CDR3 sequence is 15 residues long. The CDR3 nucleotides are TGTGCCAGCAGTTCCCGAGCGGGGGGGAGAGAGACCCAGTACTTC. Translated, it gives CASSSRAGGRETQYF.

This clone was seen a few times. V gene TRBV4-2 combines with J gene TRBJ2-1; TRBD1 matches at 11 bases. Germline V gene lookup returns CDR1 LGHNA and CDR2 YNFKEQ. After removal of 4 bases from V and 6 bases from J, the junction contained 5 bases not matched to a gene. This CDR3 has 15 amino acids. CDR3 loop: CASSRVGTGGNEQFF. The CDR3 DNA reads TGTGCCAGCAGCCGGGTCGGGACAGGGGGCAATGAGCAGTTCTTC.

This chain connects TRBV28 to TRBJ2-4; 8 bases are shared with TRBD2. This CDR3 has 14 amino acids. Trimming took 7 bases from V and 8 from J; bases not matched to a gene: 10. CDR1 and CDR2 (germline): MDHEN, SYDVKM. CDR3 in DNA: TGTGCCAGCACGGGGGCCAGCGGGAGACACATTCAGTACTTC. Amino acid sequence: CASTGASGRHIQYF.

This clone was detected only a few times. The chain links TRBV2 to TRBJ2-2; 7 positions match TRBD1. V shed 6 bases, J shed 6 bases, and the junction held 1 base outside the gene matches. The germline CDR1 and CDR2 sequences are SNHLY and FYNNEI. The CDR3 is made up of 12 amino acids. CDR3 coding DNA: TGTGCCAGCAGCGGGACAGCCGGGGAGCTGTTTTTT. Translation gives CASSGTAGELFF.

This clone was observed a few times. The rearrangement links TRBV28 to TRBJ2-7, with a weak D call TRBD2 (6 bases). The length of the CDR3 is 15 residues. The germline V gene encodes CDR1 MDHEN and CDR2 SYDVKM. V shed 3 bases and J shed 0 bases, with 12 bases lying between them. For the CDR3, the DNA is TGTGCCAGCAGTTTGAGGAGGGAGAGCTCCTACGAGCAGTACTTC. It encodes CASSLRRESSYEQYF.

This clone was counted between two and nine times. This chain links TRBV14 with TRBJ1-6; weak D call: TRBD1 (5 bases). The V end was cut by 4 bases, the J end by 9 bases, with 16 bases between. Per the germline V gene, CDR1 is SGHDN and CDR2 is FVKESK. The CDR3 runs 15 residues. The CDR3 region is CASSRSDRDSSPLHF. The DNA of the CDR3 is TGTGCCAGCAGCCGGTCAGACAGAGATTCTTCACCCCTCCACTTT.

The rearrangement uses TRBV15 and TRBJ2-7, with D possibly TRBD2 on 6 matching bases. There are 12 residues in the CDR3. The ends were cut back, 5 bases at V and 6 bases at J, with 11 bases in the middle. Germline assignment: CDR1 LNHNV and CDR2 YYDKDF (reference sequence). The DNA of the CDR3 is TGTGCCACCAGCGGGGGGTGGCGCGAGCAGTACTTC. It yields the protein CATSGGWREQYF.